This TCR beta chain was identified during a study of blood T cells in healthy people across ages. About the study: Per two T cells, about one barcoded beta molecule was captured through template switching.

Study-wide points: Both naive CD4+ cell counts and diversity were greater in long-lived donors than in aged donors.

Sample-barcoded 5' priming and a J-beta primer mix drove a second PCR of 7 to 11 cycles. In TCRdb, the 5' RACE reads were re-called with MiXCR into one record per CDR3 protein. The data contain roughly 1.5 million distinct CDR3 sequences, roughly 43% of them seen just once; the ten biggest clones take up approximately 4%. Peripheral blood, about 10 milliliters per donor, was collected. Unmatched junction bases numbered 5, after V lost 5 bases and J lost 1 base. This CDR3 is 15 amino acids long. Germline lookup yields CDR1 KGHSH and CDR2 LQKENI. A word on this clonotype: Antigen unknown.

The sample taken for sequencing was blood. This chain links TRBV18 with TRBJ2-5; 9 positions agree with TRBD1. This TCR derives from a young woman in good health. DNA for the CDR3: TGTGCCAGCTCAAATTGGGGACAGGGCCAAGAGACCCAGTACTTC. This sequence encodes CASSNWGQGQETQYF.